Listed below are T cell receptor beta chains from one sample, sequenced in a study of blood T cell repertoires in COVID-19. The repertoire was sequenced with immunoSEQ multiplex PCR; TCRdb's copy has only in-frame clones and lacks some. Among 250,000 to 350,000 clones listed, 70% to 90% were seen once. Specimen: PBMCs or T cells enriched from blood (not recorded which). All receptors derive from a woman younger than 45 who had recovered from COVID-19. The conserved cysteine and the conserved F or W are not part of the CDR3 here.

v_gene: TRBV28
j_gene: TRBJ1-5
CDR3aa: ASSYRGRGNQPQH

v_gene: TRBV6-4
j_gene: TRBJ1-6
CDR3aa: ASSDSDRGSLH

v_gene: TRBV11-2
j_gene: TRBJ2-1
CDR3aa: ASSSGTRGRWDEQF

v_gene: TRBV5-5
j_gene: TRBJ1-3
CDR3aa: ASSLMTSGNTIY

v_gene: TRBV18
j_gene: TRBJ2-7
CDR3aa: ASSPRDRPYEQY

v_gene: TRBV6-4
j_gene: TRBJ1-5
CDR3aa: ASSDRGHQPQH

v_gene: TRBV7-9
j_gene: TRBJ2-5
CDR3aa: ASRWTGGETQY

v_gene: TRBV27
j_gene: TRBJ1-6
CDR3aa: ASSSTVNNSPLH

v_gene: TRBV2
j_gene: TRBJ1-5
CDR3aa: ASNSGGNQPQH

v_gene: TRBV28
j_gene: TRBJ1-2
CDR3aa: ASSLGQIGHGYT

v_gene: TRBV5-1
j_gene: TRBJ2-7
CDR3aa: ASSLRSPGEQY

v_gene: TRBV7-2
j_gene: TRBJ2-1
CDR3aa: ASSLDTTFGTSGYNEQF

v_gene: TRBV5-1
j_gene: TRBJ2-3
CDR3aa: ASSSQGFSTDTQY

v_gene: TRBV2
j_gene: TRBJ2-4
CDR3aa: ASSQLRRDQY

v_gene: TRBV6-5
j_gene: TRBJ1-2
CDR3aa: ASSLGGPSATGYT

v_gene: TRBV4-1
j_gene: TRBJ2-3
CDR3aa: ASSQDGQGADTQY

v_gene: TRBV12-3/TRBV12-4
j_gene: TRBJ2-2
CDR3aa: ASSSGQRDS

v_gene: TRBV19
j_gene: TRBJ2-1
CDR3aa: ASSSSAGEQWEQF

v_gene: TRBV18
j_gene: TRBJ1-4
CDR3aa: ASSPRPDREMSEEKLF

v_gene: TRBV5-1
j_gene: TRBJ1-1
CDR3aa: ASSFSTGYNTEAF

v_gene: TRBV12-2
j_gene: TRBJ2-2
CDR3aa: ASRKSGTGPLVGELF

v_gene: TRBV6-5
j_gene: TRBJ2-1
CDR3aa: ASDGAGWGDEQF

v_gene: TRBV5-1
j_gene: TRBJ1-4
CDR3aa: ASSLAAEPNEKLF

v_gene: TRBV9
j_gene: TRBJ2-1
CDR3aa: ASSARRGGLNEQF

v_gene: TRBV19
j_gene: TRBJ2-7
CDR3aa: ASSIEAGSYEQY

v_gene: TRBV23-1
j_gene: TRBJ2-3
CDR3aa: ASSQAGESDTQY

v_gene: TRBV6-1
j_gene: TRBJ2-1
CDR3aa: ASSEFGTSGSNEQF

v_gene: TRBV2
j_gene: TRBJ2-2
CDR3aa: ASRDRVNTGELF

v_gene: TRBV5-1
j_gene: TRBJ1-1
CDR3aa: ASSFDSDTEAF

v_gene: TRBV18
j_gene: TRBJ1-5
CDR3aa: ASSLQGENQPQH

v_gene: TRBV29-1
j_gene: TRBJ2-6
CDR3aa: SVGTGGYGVNVLT

v_gene: TRBV5-1
j_gene: TRBJ2-2
CDR3aa: ASRDLAGGTGELF

v_gene: TRBV19
j_gene: TRBJ1-1
CDR3aa: ASRRVQGGFGTEAF

v_gene: TRBV28
j_gene: TRBJ2-7
CDR3aa: ASSRGTAYEQY

v_gene: TRBV3-1/TRBV3-2
j_gene: TRBJ1-6
CDR3aa: ASSQVRAGKDSPLH

v_gene: TRBV6-4
j_gene: TRBJ1-2
CDR3aa: ASSDGGAGGYT

v_gene: TRBV5-5
j_gene: TRBJ1-6
CDR3aa: ASSVGQGRGYSPLH

v_gene: TRBV5-6
j_gene: TRBJ2-2
CDR3aa: ASSADRGSGELF

v_gene: TRBV5-1
j_gene: TRBJ2-3
CDR3aa: ASSLQAGKFTDTQY

v_gene: TRBV4-1
j_gene: TRBJ1-4
CDR3aa: ASSQVHPRGTGDEKLF